The entry below describes one T cell receptor (beta chain). The sample is drawn from a study of blood T cell repertoires in COVID-19. Study in general: The United States, Italy and Spain supplied acute and convalescent COVID-19 samples.

In the study's own analysis: Estimation of nucleated cell counts relied on the amplification of reference gene primers. Repertoires were generated with immunoSEQ multiplex PCR, while TCRdb's copy carries only in-frame clones and drops some. The D gene and trimming were derived from the DNA, and the V and J assignments and clone size from that table. The data show hundreds of thousands of clones, 89% seen once. The germline CDR1 and CDR2 sequences are SGDLS and YYNGEE. The junction had 1 base not matched to a gene; V was cut back by 0 bases and J by 2 bases. The CDR3 spans 15 residues. Symptom resolution, clearance, or two negative PCRs marked the recovered donors of Cohort 3.

The sequenced sample was PBMCs or T cells enriched from blood (not recorded which). The V gene is TRBV9, the J gene TRBJ2-5; 10 positions agree with TRBD2. The clonotype originates from a woman aged 35 to 49 who had recovered from COVID-19. The CDR3 DNA follows: TGTGCCAGCAGCGTAGGTAGCGGGGGGCAAGAGACCCAGTACTTC. It encodes CASSVGSGGQETQYF.